A single sample gave rise to the 18 T cell receptor beta chains below, sequenced in a study of shared clonotypes between healthy human individuals. Libraries were prepared by immunoSEQ multiplex PCR; TCRdb keeps only in-frame clonotypes and omits some of them. This table has some 95,000 clones, under 70% appearing once. Sequenced: memory CD8+ T cells sorted from blood. Subset of the sample: CD45RO+ cells pooled with CCR7-negative TemRA cells. These TCRs come from a man under 40 in good health.

This clone was counted ten times or more. Other nucleotide sequences in the sample specify the same CDR3. The chain employs TRBV28 and TRBJ1-2, with no clear D. Germline CDR1 and CDR2: MDHEN and SYDVKM. This CDR3 contains 11 residues. Deletions cut 6 bases from V and 2 bases from J, with 4 bases between. CDR3 protein: CASSRNYGYTF. In DNA, the CDR3 is TGTGCCAGCAGCCGAAACTATGGCTACACCTTC.

J is TRBJ2-7 and V is TRBV7-6, with 8 bases matching TRBD1. This CDR3 spans 17 amino acids. Germline CDR1 and CDR2: SGHVS and FNYEAQ. The ends lost 0 bases at V and 2 bases at J; junction bases unmatched: 9. The CDR3 nucleotides are TGTGCCAGCAGCTTAGCCCCCCTCGCGGACAGGGCCTACGAGCAGTACTTC. Encoded protein: CASSLAPLADRAYEQYF.

This clone has just one count. The chain joins TRBV19 to TRBJ2-5, with 14 positions matching TRBD2. From germline, CDR1 is LNHDA and CDR2 SQIVND (reference sequence). The V segment lost 4 bases and the J segment 5 bases; nucleotides outside the gene matches: 6. The CDR3 is 16 residues long. The CDR3 DNA follows: TGTGCCAGTAGTAGAACCGGGACTAGCGGGAGCGAGACCCAGTACTTC. Its translation: CASSRTGTSGSETQYF.

The chain couples TRBV4-2 to TRBJ2-7; 7 nucleotides agree with TRBD1. The CDR3 extends over 15 amino acids. Trimming removed 0 bases from V and 5 bases from J; junction bases left unmatched: 7. Germline CDR1 is LGHNA and CDR2 is YNFKEQ. This CDR3 reads CASSQETGQVNEQYF. CDR3 nucleotide sequence: TGTGCCAGCAGCCAAGAGACAGGGCAAGTCAACGAGCAGTACTTC.

This clone was seen just once. The chain recombines TRBV5-4 with TRBJ1-4; no firm D call. Trimming removed 0 bases at V and 8 bases at J, with 5 bases between. The CDR3 length is 12 residues. Germline CDR1 is SGHNT and CDR2 is YYREEE (reference sequence). This CDR3 is CASSLGGEKLFF. CDR3 nucleotides: TGTGCCAGCAGCTTGGGAGGAGAAAAACTGTTTTTT. The full variable domain, rest sourced from reference TRBV5-4 and TRBJ1-4, is ETGVTQSPTHLIKTRGQQVTLRCSSQSGHNTVSWYQQALGQGPQFIFQYYREEENGRGNFPPRFSGLQFPNYSSELNVNALELDDSALYLCASSLGGEKLFFGSGTQLSVL.

This clone has only a few counts. V is TRBV6-5 and J is TRBJ1-2; no firm D call. Germline V gene data show CDR1 as MNHEY and CDR2 as SVGAGI. Trimming removed 0 bases from V and 5 bases from J, with 13 bases in between. The CDR3 totals 15 residues. For the CDR3, the DNA is TGTGCCAGCAGTTACTCGTCTGGCAGCTGGTATGGCTACACCTTC. It is translated as CASSYSSGSWYGYTF.

The V call is TRBV28, the J call TRBJ2-5; TRBD2 aligns across 12 bases. With V trimmed by 7 bases and J by 5 bases, 14 bases remained unmatched. The CDR3 consists of 17 residues. Per the germline V gene, CDR1 is MDHEN and CDR2 is SYDVKM. The chain's CDR3 is CASIRGPSGRARETQYF. The CDR3 nucleotides read TGTGCCAGCATTCGGGGGCCTAGCGGGAGGGCCCGGGAGACCCAGTACTTC.

The chain links TRBV11-2 to TRBJ2-2, with D uncertain. The CDR3 has 16 amino acids. Germline V lookup: CDR1 SGHAT, CDR2 FQNNGV. The ends were cut back, 5 bases at V and 0 bases at J, with 13 bases in the middle. The CDR3, as DNA: TGTGCCAGCAGCCCAGGTCTAGTATCGAACACCGGGGAGCTGTTTTTT. This translates into CASSPGLVSNTGELFF.

This clone came up a few times. The rearrangement uses TRBV28 and TRBJ1-1; a possible D gene is TRBD1 (6 bases). Trimming took 5 bases from V and 4 from J, leaving 20 bases between them. Per germline, CDR1 MDHEN and CDR2 SYDVKM. The CDR3 is 16 amino acids. CDR3 nucleotides: TGTGCCAGCAGTCCAACCAGACAGGTCCGGGGCACTGAAGCTTTCTTT. Translated: CASSPTRQVRGTEAFF.

The rearrangement uses TRBV28 and TRBJ1-1; D might be TRBD1 (6 bases). V lost 2 bases and J lost 0, with 13 bases in between. The CDR3 runs 16 residues. Germline CDR1 is MDHEN and CDR2 is SYDVKM. CDR3 amino acids: CASSLVVRTVNTEAFF. Written as DNA, the CDR3 is TGTGCCAGCAGTTTAGTGGTTCGGACAGTGAACACTGAAGCTTTCTTT.

The rearrangement links TRBV19 to TRBJ2-5; 7 bases fit TRBD1. The ends lost 1 base at V and 5 bases at J; junction bases unmatched: 4. CDR3 size: 14 residues. Germline CDR1 and CDR2: LNHDA and SQIVND (reference sequence). CDR3 in DNA: TGTGCCAGTAGTATAGCAGGGGGTCATGAGACCCAGTACTTC. This translates into CASSIAGGHETQYF.

The DNA of the CDR3 is TGTGCCAGCAGCGCAGGTTCCGAGCAGTTCTTC. It codes for CASSAGSEQFF. The rearrangement uses TRBV6-5 and TRBJ2-1; D is uncertain. CDR3 length equals 11 residues. V lost 6 bases, J lost 10 bases, and 10 bases lay in between. The germline gives CDR1 MNHEY, CDR2 SVGAGI.

In this sample, this clone turned up once. The same CDR3 also results from other DNA sequences found in this sample. The chain is built from TRBV5-5 and TRBJ2-7; maybe TRBD2 (6 bases). Trimming stripped 0 bases from V and 13 bases from J, with 17 bases between. Per the germline V gene, CDR1 is SGHKS and CDR2 is YYEKEE (reference sequence). The CDR3 runs 13 residues. CDR3 sequence reads: CASSLETGEMEYF. The CDR3 bases are TGTGCCAGCAGCTTGGAAACGGGGGAGATGGAATACTTC.

The J gene is TRBJ2-1, the V gene TRBV5-5; 12 bases are shared with TRBD1. Losses at the gene ends were 0 bases for V and 8 bases for J; bases not matched to a gene: 9. The CDR3 length is 17 residues. Per the germline V gene, CDR1 is SGHKS and CDR2 is YYEKEE (reference sequence). CDR3 sequence: CASSLGGTGGPMDEQFF. The CDR3 DNA sequence: TGTGCCAGCAGCTTGGGGGGGACAGGGGGCCCCATGGATGAGCAGTTCTTC.

J is TRBJ1-1 and V is TRBV6-6; TRBD1 is a possible D gene (5 bases). CDR3 length: 14 residues. Per germline, CDR1 MNHNY and CDR2 SVGAGI (reference sequence). V was trimmed by 2 bases and J by 6 bases, leaving 13 bases between them. For the CDR3, the DNA is TGTGCCAGCAGTTACCTATCGACAGCTGCTGAAGCTTTCTTT. It is translated as CASSYLSTAAEAFF.

This clone was counted a few times. This chain joins TRBV28 and TRBJ2-7; D call uncertain. V lost 6 bases to trimming and J lost 2 bases, with 8 bases between them. This CDR3 has 12 amino acids. CDR1 is MDHEN and CDR2 is SYDVKM in the germline V gene. The CDR3 DNA sequence: TGTGCCAGCAGCGACAAGACCTACGAGCAGTACTTC. It specifies CASSDKTYEQYF.

This clone occurred many times. This chain connects TRBV28 to TRBJ2-4; 10 nucleotides align to TRBD2. The CDR3 has 17 amino acids. The junction had 6 bases not matched to a gene; V was cut back by 4 bases and J by 0 bases. The V gene's germline CDR1 is MDHEN and CDR2 SYDVKM. CDR3 DNA sequence: TGTGCCAGCAGTTCCCCGGGACTAGCGATAGCCAAAAACATTCAGTACTTC. Protein product: CASSSPGLAIAKNIQYF.

In its sample, this clone was seen a few times. The V call is TRBV14, the J call TRBJ2-1; TRBD2 is a possible D gene (6 bases). The germline CDR1 and CDR2 sequences are SGHDN and FVKESK. The length of the CDR3 is 15 residues. Trimming shortened V by 1 base and J by 5 bases, and 12 bases separated the two germline ends. The DNA for the CDR3 is TGTGCCAGCAGCCAAGTATATGGGACTGACAATGAGCAGTTCTTC. It specifies CASSQVYGTDNEQFF. The variable domain in full, completed from reference TRBV14 and TRBJ2-1, reads EAGVTQFPSHSVIEKGQTVTLRCDPISGHDNLYWYRRVMGKEIKFLLHFVKESKQDESGMPNNRFLAERTGGTYSTLKVQPAELEDSGVYFCASSQVYGTDNEQFFGPGTRLTVL.